The present entry profiles one T cell receptor beta chain with its context. The sort gate was single viable CD3+CD4+CD8-CD45RO+ cells for memory CD4+ T cells. This sample was included in a study of memory CD4+ T cells and cytomegalovirus serostatus. Clones were read by immunoSEQ multiplex PCR, and TCRdb kept only the in-frame ones, dropping some. Among some 60,000 clones, about 73% were seen once, and the ten largest hold roughly 3%. Germline CDR1 reads SQVTM; CDR2 reads ANQGSEA. CDR3 length equals 11 residues. V lost 7 bases and J lost 8; bases outside the gene matches: 4. The V call is TRBV29-1, the J call TRBJ2-1, with TRBD1 matching over 8 bases. The TCR originated in an adult in good health and CMV-seropositive. Material for sequencing was memory CD4+ T cells from blood. The CDR3 nucleotides are TGCAGCGGGGGACAGGTCGATGAGCAGTTCTTC. Amino acid sequence: CSGGQVDEQFF.